Following are 3 T cell receptor beta chains from one sample sequenced in a study of beta chain features in type 1 diabetes. Study results and limitations: People with Type 1 diabetes carried modestly yet significantly shorter TCRB CDR3s in all four CD4+ subsets.

Expressed TCRB transcripts were sequenced after all isolated RNA was converted to cDNA. The assay was immunoSEQ multiplex PCR, and TCRdb's table has in-frame clones only and misses some. The table includes 300,000 to 400,000 clones, approximately 9.9% detected once. What these receptors recognize is not known. Sample: central memory CD4+ T cells from blood. The receptors shown here come from a man younger than 45 with type 1 diabetes.

The V call is TRBV7-2, the J call TRBJ1-2; 9 nucleotides match TRBD1. The V segment lost 7 bases and the J segment 5 bases; nucleotides outside the gene matches: 8. This CDR3 spans 14 amino acids. Germline values: CDR1 SGHTA, CDR2 FQGNSA. The CDR3 nucleotides read TGTGCCAGCACTCTAGGGGGACAGGGTTATGGCTACACCTTC. Protein: CASTLGGQGYGYTF.

J is TRBJ2-7 and V is TRBV7-9; 7 bases align to TRBD1. With 4 bases clipped from V and 0 bases from J, the junction kept 3 bases outside the gene matches. There are 14 residues in the CDR3. CDR1 is SEHNR, CDR2 FQNEAQ, per germline (reference sequence). In DNA, the CDR3 is TGTGCCAGCAGCTCGACAGGGCCCTCCTACGAGCAGTACTTC. Protein: CASSSTGPSYEQYF.

The J gene is TRBJ2-1, the V gene TRBV5-1; 7 bases are a match to TRBD1. Germline CDR1 reads SGHRS; CDR2 reads YFSETQ. The junction had 10 bases not matched to a gene; V was cut back by 6 bases and J by 4 bases. This CDR3 spans 15 amino acids. CDR3 in DNA: TGCGCCAGCAAAACAGGACAGGCTGAATACAATGAGCAGTTCTTC. Protein: CASKTGQAEYNEQFF.